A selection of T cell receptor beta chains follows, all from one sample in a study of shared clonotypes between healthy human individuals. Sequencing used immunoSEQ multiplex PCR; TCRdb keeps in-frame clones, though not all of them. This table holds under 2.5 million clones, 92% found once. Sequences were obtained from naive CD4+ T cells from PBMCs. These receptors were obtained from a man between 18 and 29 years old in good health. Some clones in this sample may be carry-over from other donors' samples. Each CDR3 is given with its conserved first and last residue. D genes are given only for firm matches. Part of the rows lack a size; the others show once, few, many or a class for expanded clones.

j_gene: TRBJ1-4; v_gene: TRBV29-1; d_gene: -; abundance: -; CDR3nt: TGCAGCGTTCGAGGGAATGAAAAACTGTTTTTT; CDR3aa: CSVRGNEKLFF
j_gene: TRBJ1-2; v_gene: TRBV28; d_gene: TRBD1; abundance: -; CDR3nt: TGTGCCAGCGCGTCTCCGGACAGGGGGCCTGGCTACACCTTC; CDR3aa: CASASPDRGPGYTF
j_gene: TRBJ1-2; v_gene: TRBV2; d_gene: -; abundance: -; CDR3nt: TGTGCCAGCGGCGGGGGGCAGGATTACTATGGCTACACCTTC; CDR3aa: CASGGGQDYYGYTF
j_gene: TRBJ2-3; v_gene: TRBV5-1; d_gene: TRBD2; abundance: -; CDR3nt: TGCGCCAGCAGCTTTGGGCTAGCGGGAGCGACAGATACGCAGTATTTT; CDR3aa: CASSFGLAGATDTQYF
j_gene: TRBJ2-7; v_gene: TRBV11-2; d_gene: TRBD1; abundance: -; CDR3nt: TGTGCCAGCAGCTTAGACCGGACAGGGGGCTCCTACGAGCAGTACTTC; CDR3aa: CASSLDRTGGSYEQYF
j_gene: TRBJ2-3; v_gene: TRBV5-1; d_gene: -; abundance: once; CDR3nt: TGCGCCAGCAGCTTATTGGGAGACACAGATACGCAGTATTTT; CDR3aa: CASSLLGDTDTQYF
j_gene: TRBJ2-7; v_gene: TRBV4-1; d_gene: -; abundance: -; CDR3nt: TGCGCCAGCAGCCAAGGGACAGCGAATTTCTACGAGCAGTACTTC; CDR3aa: CASSQGTANFYEQYF
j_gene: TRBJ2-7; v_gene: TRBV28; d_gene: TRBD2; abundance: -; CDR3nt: TGTGCCAGCAGTACTCCCGGGACTAGTTCAGTCCTTGCGGGGCAGTACTTC; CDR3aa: CASSTPGTSSVLAGQYF
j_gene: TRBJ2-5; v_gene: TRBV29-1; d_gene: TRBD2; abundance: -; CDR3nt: TGCAGCGTTGTTGCCAGCGGGAGGGCCGGTGAGACCCAGTACTTC; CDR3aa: CSVVASGRAGETQYF
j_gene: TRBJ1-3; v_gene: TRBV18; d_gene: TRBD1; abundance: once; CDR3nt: TGTGCCACCGTCGCAGGGGGGTACTCTGGAAACACCATATATTTT; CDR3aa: CATVAGGYSGNTIYF
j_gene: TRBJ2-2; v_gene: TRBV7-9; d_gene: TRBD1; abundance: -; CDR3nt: TGTGCCAGCAGCTCCTCCGGGACAGGGCACACCGGGGAGCTGTTTTTT; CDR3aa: CASSSSGTGHTGELFF
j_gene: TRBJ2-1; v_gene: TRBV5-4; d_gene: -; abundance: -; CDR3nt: TGTGCCAGCACAGTAGCAGGGAAGCCGAATGAGCAGTTCTTC; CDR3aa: CASTVAGKPNEQFF
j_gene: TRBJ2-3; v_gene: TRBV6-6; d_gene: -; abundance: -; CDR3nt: TGTGCCAGCAACGCCGGGAGCTCCACGCAGTATTTT; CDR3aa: CASNAGSSTQYF
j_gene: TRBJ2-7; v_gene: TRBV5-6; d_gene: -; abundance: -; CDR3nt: TGTGCCAGCAGCTTGCGAGGAGCAGGGAGCTCCTACGAGCAGTACTTC; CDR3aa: CASSLRGAGSSYEQYF
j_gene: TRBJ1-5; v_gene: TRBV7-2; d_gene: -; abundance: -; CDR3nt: TGTGCCAGCAGCCCTGGACAGACTAATCAGCCCCAGCATTTT; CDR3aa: CASSPGQTNQPQHF
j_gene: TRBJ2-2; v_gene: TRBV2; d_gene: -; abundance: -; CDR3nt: TGTGCCAGCAGTGGATCCGGGGAGCTGTTTTTT; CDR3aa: CASSGSGELFF
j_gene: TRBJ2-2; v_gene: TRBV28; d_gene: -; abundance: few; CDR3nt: TGTGCCAGCAGTTTACAGGGGGAGCTGTTTTTT; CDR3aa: CASSLQGELFF
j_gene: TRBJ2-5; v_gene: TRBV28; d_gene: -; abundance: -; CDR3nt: TGTGCCAGCAGTTTAGTGGACCAAGAGACCCAGTACTTC; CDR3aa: CASSLVDQETQYF
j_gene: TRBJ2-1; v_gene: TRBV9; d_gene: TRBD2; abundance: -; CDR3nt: TGTGCCAGCAGCGTAGAAGCGGGACCTAGCTCCTACAATGAGCAGTTCTTC; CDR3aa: CASSVEAGPSSYNEQFF
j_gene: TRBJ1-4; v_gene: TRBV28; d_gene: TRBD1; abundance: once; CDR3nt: TGTGCCAGCAGTTTATCCTTCGGGCAGGGGGCCGGTAATGAAAAACTGTTTTTT; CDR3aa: CASSLSFGQGAGNEKLFF
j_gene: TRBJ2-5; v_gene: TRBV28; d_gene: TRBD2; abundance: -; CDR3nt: TGTGCCAGCAGTTTCAGGGAGGGGACCCAGTACTTC; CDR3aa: CASSFREGTQYF
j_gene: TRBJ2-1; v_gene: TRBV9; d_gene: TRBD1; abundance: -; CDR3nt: TGTGCCAGCACACCGGGACAGGGGTTGTACAATGAGCAGTTCTTC; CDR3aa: CASTPGQGLYNEQFF
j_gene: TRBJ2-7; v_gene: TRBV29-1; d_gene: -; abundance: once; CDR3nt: TGCAGCGTTTTACAGGGTTCGTACGAGCAGTACTTC; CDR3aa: CSVLQGSYEQYF
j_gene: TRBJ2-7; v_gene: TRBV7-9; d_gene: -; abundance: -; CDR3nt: TGTGCCAGCAGCTTCTCCAAGGGGGAGCAGTACTTC; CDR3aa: CASSFSKGEQYF
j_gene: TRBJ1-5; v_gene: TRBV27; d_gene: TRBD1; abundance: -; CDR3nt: TGTGCCAGCAGTTTATCTACAGGGGGTAGTCAGCCCCAGCATTTT; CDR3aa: CASSLSTGGSQPQHF
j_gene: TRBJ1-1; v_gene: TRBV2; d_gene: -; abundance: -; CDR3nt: TGTGCCAGCGCGGTAATGGGGACGAACACTGAAGCTTTCTTT; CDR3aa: CASAVMGTNTEAFF
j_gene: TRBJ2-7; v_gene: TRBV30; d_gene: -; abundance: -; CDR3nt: TGTGCCTGGAGTTGGCCCAGCCTGTACGTCGAGCAGTACTTC; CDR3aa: CAWSWPSLYVEQYF
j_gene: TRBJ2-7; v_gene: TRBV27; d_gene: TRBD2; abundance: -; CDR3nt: TGTGCCAGCAGGATCGGGACTAGCGGAAACTACGAGCAGTACTTC; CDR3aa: CASRIGTSGNYEQYF
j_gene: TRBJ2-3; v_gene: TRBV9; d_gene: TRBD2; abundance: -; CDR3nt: TGTGCCAGCAGCGTACCTGGAGCGGGAGGCGATACGCAGTATTTT; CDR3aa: CASSVPGAGGDTQYF